The entry below gives a single T cell receptor beta chain sequence along with its context. Source study methods: Estimates of nucleated cell counts were drawn from the amplification of reference gene primers. This table comes from immunoSEQ multiplex PCR, and its TCRdb copy is limited to in-frame clones, with some not included. D and trimming come from the DNA, and the V and J calls and clone size come from that table. The sample has about 280,000 clones, about 85% seen once. This sample was included in a study of blood T cell repertoires in COVID-19. Study at large: COVID-19 samples, acute and convalescent, were from the United States, Italy and Spain. Sources were T cells, B-cell-depleted T cells, or PBMCs; the material itself was cDNA or gDNA.

This CDR3 region has 14 residues. Germline V gives CDR1 SEHNR, CDR2 FQNEAQ (reference sequence). V was pared by 3 bases and J by 3 bases, with 10 bases between. This clonotype was sampled from a human donor in a cohort sampled during active COVID-19. This chain joins TRBV7-9 and TRBJ2-3; TRBD2 is a possible D gene (5 bases). Material: peripheral blood. For the CDR3, the DNA is TGTGCCAGCAGCTTCGAGGGTCTGACAGATACGCAGTATTTT. It codes for CASSFEGLTDTQYF.